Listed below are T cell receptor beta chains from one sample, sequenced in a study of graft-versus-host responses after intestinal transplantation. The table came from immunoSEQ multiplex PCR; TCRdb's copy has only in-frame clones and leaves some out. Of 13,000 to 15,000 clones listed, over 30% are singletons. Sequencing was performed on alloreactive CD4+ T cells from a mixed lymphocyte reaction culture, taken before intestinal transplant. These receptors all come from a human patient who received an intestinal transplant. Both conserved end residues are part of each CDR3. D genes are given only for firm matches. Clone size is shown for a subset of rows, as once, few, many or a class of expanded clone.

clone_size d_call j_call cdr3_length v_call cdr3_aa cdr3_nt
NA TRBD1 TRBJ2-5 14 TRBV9 CASSASTGGKTQYF TGTGCCAGCAGCGCCTCCACAGGGGGCAAGACCCAGTACTTC
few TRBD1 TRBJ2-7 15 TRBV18 CASSRGTGDTYEQYF TGTGCCAGCTCACGGGGGACAGGGGATACCTACGAGCAGTACTTC
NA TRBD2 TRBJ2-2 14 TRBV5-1 CASSPGGGTGELFF TGCGCCAGCAGCCCGGGCGGGGGCACCGGGGAGCTGTTTTTT
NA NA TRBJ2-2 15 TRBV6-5 CASSTTGVNTGELFF TGTGCCAGCAGCACGACAGGAGTGAACACCGGGGAGCTGTTTTTT
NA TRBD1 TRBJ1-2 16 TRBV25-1 CASSESPTGAGGGYTF TGTGCCAGCAGTGAAAGCCCTACAGGGGCCGGCGGTGGCTACACCTTC
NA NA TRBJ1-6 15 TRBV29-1 CSVEEWGGYNSPLHF TGCAGCGTTGAAGAGTGGGGGGGGTATAATTCACCCCTCCACTTT
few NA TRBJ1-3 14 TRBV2 CASSADRVGNTIYF TGTGCCAGCAGTGCGGACAGAGTGGGGAACACCATATATTTT
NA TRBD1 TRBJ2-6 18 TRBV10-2 CASSVRTGAISGANVLTF TGCGCCAGCAGTGTACGGACAGGGGCTATCTCTGGGGCCAACGTCCTGACTTTC
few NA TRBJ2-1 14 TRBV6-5 CASSYSGAQNEQFF TGTGCCAGCAGTTATTCTGGGGCGCAGAATGAGCAGTTCTTC
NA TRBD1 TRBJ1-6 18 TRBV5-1 CASSFRPGQPNYNSPLHF TGCGCCAGCAGCTTCAGACCGGGACAGCCAAATTATAATTCACCCCTCCACTTT
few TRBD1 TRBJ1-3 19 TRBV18 CASSSDRGDYSRPGNTIYF TGTGCCAGCTCATCCGACAGGGGTGATTACTCAAGGCCTGGAAACACCATATATTTT
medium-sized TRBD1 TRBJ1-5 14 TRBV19 CASTARQGYQPQHF TGTGCCAGTACCGCCCGACAGGGCTATCAGCCCCAGCATTTT
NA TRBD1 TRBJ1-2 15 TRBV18 CASSPPRGRNYGYTF TGTGCCAGCTCACCACCGAGGGGGCGAAACTATGGCTACACCTTC